These T cell receptor beta chains were read from a single sample in a study of cytotoxic CD8 clonotypes in ibrutinib-treated CLL. The protocol was immunoSEQ multiplex PCR, while the TCRdb copy is restricted to in-frame clones and leaves out a portion. Of around 41,000 clones in the sample, 55% to 75% were seen once. Sequencing was performed on PBMCs, taken at disease progression, from a patient treated with ibrutinib. The receptor set was obtained from a human donor with chronic lymphocytic leukemia. Both conserved end residues are part of each CDR3. Each record gives: V gene, J gene, clone size, CDR3 length, D gene, CDR3 protein, CDR3 DNA. D genes are given only for firm matches. Clone size is given for some rows only: seen once, a few or many times, or a class if the clone is expanded.

TRBV28	TRBJ1-2	-	12	TRBD1	CASSQTGYGYTF	TGTGCCAGCAGTCAGACAGGGTATGGCTACACCTTC
TRBV7-9	TRBJ2-7	-	15	-	CASSLGRESTYEQYF	TGTGCCAGCAGCTTAGGTCGTGAGTCTACATACGAGCAGTACTTC
TRBV9	TRBJ1-5	-	13	-	CASSVATGQPQHF	TGTGCCAGCAGCGTAGCTACTGGGCAGCCCCAGCATTTT
TRBV6-5	TRBJ1-4	-	13	TRBD1	CASRRQGTEKLFF	TGTGCCAGCAGAAGACAGGGGACTGAAAAACTGTTTTTT
TRBV7-3	TRBJ2-3	-	15	-	CASSLRGSSTDTQYF	TGTGCCAGCAGCTTAAGGGGGAGCAGCACAGATACGCAGTATTTT
TRBV5-1	TRBJ2-3	-	18	TRBD2	CASSGLAGGAPSTDTQYF	TGCGCCAGCTCGGGACTAGCGGGGGGGGCCCCCAGCACAGATACGCAGTATTTT
TRBV28	TRBJ1-1	-	14	-	CASSLGRANTEAFF	TGTGCCAGCAGTTTAGGGAGAGCCAACACTGAAGCTTTCTTT
TRBV7-9	TRBJ2-1	-	14	-	CASGRTDSYNEQFF	TGTGCCAGCGGAAGGACGGACTCCTACAATGAGCAGTTCTTC
TRBV5-1	TRBJ2-7	-	12	-	CASSQGYYEQYF	TGCGCCAGCAGCCAGGGTTATTACGAGCAGTACTTC
TRBV7-9	TRBJ2-7	medium-sized	13	-	CASSLVPVDEQYF	TGTGCCAGCAGCTTAGTTCCGGTCGACGAGCAGTACTTC
TRBV6-5	TRBJ1-6	few	14	-	CASKVVPYNSPLHF	TGTGCCAGCAAAGTTGTCCCCTATAATTCACCCCTCCACTTT
TRBV13	TRBJ2-7	-	12	-	CASSLGPREQYF	TGTGCCAGCAGCTTAGGTCCCCGCGAGCAGTACTTC
TRBV7-8	TRBJ1-5	few	14	TRBD1	CASSDREGNQPQHF	TGTGCCAGCAGCGACAGGGAGGGCAATCAGCCCCAGCATTTT
TRBV5-1	TRBJ2-1	-	15	-	CASSLAVTSTDEQFF	TGCGCCAGCAGCTTGGCCGTGACTTCGACCGATGAGCAGTTCTTC
TRBV6-5	TRBJ1-2	-	15	TRBD1	CASSFLGQGARGYTF	TGTGCCAGCAGTTTTCTCGGACAGGGGGCTCGTGGCTACACCTTC
TRBV29-1	TRBJ1-3	few	13	-	CSVEQSSGNTIYF	TGCAGCGTTGAACAGTCCTCTGGAAACACCATATATTTT